Below, one TCR beta chain is given with its context. The record originates from a study of blood T cell repertoires in COVID-19. Study at large: Acute-phase and convalescent COVID-19 samples originated in the United States, Italy and Spain. Nucleic acid was either cDNA or gDNA, and it came from T cells, B-cell-depleted T cells, or PBMCs.

The length of the CDR3 is 13 residues. The germline V gene encodes CDR1 SGHRS and CDR2 YFSETQ. The ends lost 4 bases at V and 6 bases at J; junction bases unmatched: 3. Source study methods: From reference gene primer amplification, estimates of nucleated cell counts were derived. Measured with immunoSEQ multiplex PCR; TCRdb has only the in-frame clones, and not every one. Clone size and V and J calls were adopted from that table, with D and trimming inferred from the DNA. The table records roughly 100,000 clones, about 77% of them present only once. The receptor was isolated from a woman aged 80 or over with acute or convalescent COVID-19. This chain links TRBV5-1 with TRBJ1-2, with TRBD1 identical over 10 bases. Sample: peripheral blood. CDR3 in amino acids: CASSVTGGDGYTF. The CDR3 nucleotides read TGCGCCAGCAGCGTGACAGGGGGCGATGGCTACACCTTC.